Below, 8 T cell receptor beta chains from the same sample are listed, as sequenced in a study of tumor and adjacent non-tumor tissue in lung cancer. A modified ARM-PCR protocol with three rounds of nested PCR amplified TCRbeta. TCRdb passed the multiplex PCR reads through MiXCR, listing each CDR3 protein once. This table has approximately 75,000 distinct CDR3 sequences, 60% to 85% appearing once. This sample's RNA came from whole unsorted tissue. Sequences were obtained from lung tumor tissue. Receptor source: a woman in her 50s with non-small cell lung cancer.

A remark on this clonotype: It is likely a read error, because the conserved phenylalanine at the end of the CDR3 is missing. The J gene is TRBJ2-7, the V gene TRBV6-1; the D is unclear. Trimming pared 4 bases from V and 5 bases from J, leaving 6 bases between. The CDR3 loop spans 11 amino acids. CDR1 is MNHNS and CDR2 is SASEGT in the germline V gene. This chain's CDR3 is CASSGPHEQYL. The CDR3 DNA reads as TGTGCCAGCAGTGGCCCCCACGAGCAGTACCTC.

Worth noting for this clonotype: The junction differs from germline at one of its ends, possibly a read error. The chain uses TRBV6-5 and TRBJ1-2, with a possible D match to TRBD1 (6 bases). This CDR3 contains 16 residues. The germline V gene encodes CDR1 MNHEY and CDR2 SVGAGI. CDR3 amino acids: CASSYSEKAGVYGYTF. As DNA, the CDR3 is TGTGCCAGCAGTTACTCGGAAAAGGCAGGGGTTTATGGGTACACCTTC.

In its sample, this clonotype was seen many times. J is TRBJ2-6 and V is TRBV6-2 or TRBV6-3, with TRBD1 as a possible D gene (6 bases). V was trimmed by 5 bases and J by 0 bases, leaving 14 bases between them. CDR3 length: 17 amino acids. CDR1 is MNHEY and CDR2 is SVGEGT in the germline V gene. The CDR3 nucleotides read TGTGCCAGCAGTCAATCAGGGGCTTTCTCTGGGGCCAACGTCCTGACTTTC. This gives the protein CASSQSGAFSGANVLTF.

Regarding this clonotype: A junction boundary mismatches the germline segment, possibly from a read error. The chain uses TRBV12-3 or TRBV12-4 and TRBJ2-5; D gene unclear. The CDR3 sequence is 14 residues long. CDR3 in amino acids: CASSHRWAEETQYF. CDR3 sequence (DNA): TGTGCCAGCAGCCACCGCTGGGCAGAAGAGACCCAATACTTC.

The count of this clonotype is one. For the CDR3, the DNA is TGTGCCAGCAGCCGGGGTCAGCGGGGCGAACAGTACTTC. This translates into CASSRGQRGEQYF. This rearrangement joins TRBV5-4 to TRBJ2-7, with 7 bases identical to TRBD2. Germline V gene sequence: CDR1 SGHNT, CDR2 YYREEE (reference sequence). The CDR3 extends over 13 amino acids. Trimming took 4 bases from V and 10 from J; bases not matched to a gene: 11. Variable domain in full (rest from reference TRBV5-4 and TRBJ2-7): ETGVTQSPTHLIKTRGQQVTLRCSSQSGHNTVSWYQQALGQGPQFIFQYYREEENGRGNFPPRFSGLQFPNYSSELNVNALELDDSALYLCASSRGQRGEQYFGPGTRLTVT.

This clonotype was recorded once. In this CDR3 the conserved last residue, phenylalanine or tryptophan, is missing, so a read error is likely. J is TRBJ1-5 and V is TRBV10-2, with D possibly matching TRBD1 (5 bases). V lost 4 bases and J lost 6, with 13 bases in between. CDR1 is WSHSY and CDR2 is SAAADI in the germline V gene. The CDR3 is made up of 14 amino acids. CDR3 coding DNA: TGCGCCAGCAGTGGGTCGGACATAATTCAGCCCCAGCATTAT. This encodes CASSGSDIIQPQHY.

There are many counts of this clonotype. The V gene is TRBV14, the J gene TRBJ2-1, with TRBD2 matching over 9 bases. Trimming at V came to 4 bases and at J to 15 bases, leaving 16 bases not matched to a gene. Germline CDR1 reads SGHDN; CDR2 reads FVKESK. The CDR3 loop spans 15 amino acids. The CDR3 spells CASSPTTTSAGGLFF. CDR3 coding DNA: TGTGCCAGCAGCCCCACTACCACCTCTGCGGGAGGGTTGTTCTTC.

A remark on this clonotype: This is likely a read error, given that the CDR3 carries no conserved phenylalanine or tryptophan at its end. This chain links TRBV10-1 with TRBJ2-3, with TRBD1 matching over 8 bases. Per the germline V gene, CDR1 is WNHNN and CDR2 is SYGVQD (reference sequence). The CDR3 extends over 16 amino acids. The CDR3 spells CTSSDGQGISTDTQYY. Here the CDR3 DNA reads TGCACCAGCAGTGACGGACAGGGTATTTCCACAGATACGCAGTATTAT.